This paragraph covers one TCR beta chain sequence. As yet, its antigen is unknown. At one end the junction does not follow the germline gene, possibly because of a read error. This sample is drawn from a study of Ad26.COV2.S vaccination and SARS-CoV-2 variants. As to treatment: 15 to 20 received Ad26.COV2.S at low or high dose, single or two shots; 5 received placebo; per-sample allocation not given. The samples were gathered on day 63 after the first injection of vaccine or placebo. Notes on the study in general: Overall T cell responses may have been underestimated by the analyses of TCR breadth and depth.

Assay used: immunoSEQ multiplex PCR; TCRdb lists only in-frame clones, some missing. The sample records 300,000 to 400,000 clones, about 90% being singletons. This CDR3 region has 12 residues. Germline lookup yields CDR1 LGHNT and CDR2 FRNRAP. Sequenced material: peripheral blood, taken in a trial of Ad26.COV2.S vaccine versus placebo. This chain links TRBV12-5 with TRBJ1-1; TRBD1 aligns across 7 bases. This clonotype was sampled from a person between 18 and 60 years old who received the Ad26.COV2.S COVID-19 vaccine or a placebo. CDR3 DNA: TGTGCTAGTGGCTTGGGACAGTCTGAAGCTTTCTTT. This gives the protein CASGLGQSEAFF. Using reference TRBV12-5 and TRBJ1-1 for the parts outside the CDR3, the full variable domain is DARVTQTPRHKVTEMGQEVTMRCQPILGHNTVFWYRQTMMQGLELLAYFRNRAPLDDSGMPKDRFSAEMPDATLATLKIQPSEPRDSAVYFCASGLGQSEAFFGQGTRLTVV.